The 13 T cell receptor beta chains listed next were all sequenced from one sample in a study of long-term antiretroviral therapy in people with HIV. The immunoSEQ assay was v3.0, run at survey level. The table came from immunoSEQ multiplex PCR; TCRdb's copy has only in-frame clones and leaves some out. The sample lists 20,000 to 25,000 clones, roughly nine tenths occurring once. Here the sequenced sample was unsorted PBMCs, taken 1.9 years after starting antiretroviral therapy. The receptor source for this set is a woman aged 25-40 years with HIV.

The gene calls are TRBV29-1 and TRBJ1-1; D perhaps matches TRBD1 (5 bases). The V gene's germline CDR1 is SQVTM and CDR2 ANQGSEA. The CDR3 is 13 residues long. V shed 5 bases and J shed 1 base, with 11 bases lying between them. CDR3 in amino acids: CSVPGKKNTEAFF. As DNA, the CDR3 is TGCAGCGTTCCAGGGAAGAAGAACACTGAAGCTTTCTTT.

This clone was seen a single time. The rearrangement joins TRBV6-1 to TRBJ1-3; D call uncertain. This CDR3 has 14 residues. Germline V lookup: CDR1 MNHNS, CDR2 SASEGT. The V end lost 4 bases, the J end lost 0 bases, and 7 bases lay between the germline ends. As DNA, the CDR3 is TGTGCCAGCAGTGTAAAGAGCTCTGGAAACACCATATATTTT. It translates to CASSVKSSGNTIYF.

V is TRBV5-1 and J is TRBJ1-5; TRBD1 matches at 7 bases. The trim removed 3 bases at V and 9 bases at J, leaving 12 bases unmatched. The CDR3 extends over 15 amino acids. The germline gives CDR1 SGHRS, CDR2 YFSETQ. The CDR3 sequence: CASSSGDSYFSPQHF. CDR3 DNA: TGCGCCAGCAGCTCGGGGGACAGTTACTTTTCGCCCCAGCATTTT.

This sequence joins TRBV19 and TRBJ1-1; 9 bases map to TRBD1. From germline, CDR1 is LNHDA and CDR2 SQIVND (reference sequence). The trim removed 4 bases at V and 3 bases at J, leaving 9 bases unmatched. CDR3 size: 16 residues. The CDR3 DNA follows: TGTGCCAGTAGTACCCGATCGGGACAGGGCCACACTGAAGCTTTCTTT. This translates into CASSTRSGQGHTEAFF.

The rearrangement links TRBV5-1 to TRBJ1-1; no firm D call. Trimming shortened V by 0 bases and J by 3 bases, and 15 bases separated the two germline ends. The germline CDR1 and CDR2 sequences are SGHRS and YFSETQ. The CDR3 length is 16 residues. The CDR3 nucleotides are TGCGCCAGCAGCTTGGGGGTAAGTTTGTCGGACACTGAAGCTTTCTTT. Translated: CASSLGVSLSDTEAFF. Drawing the rest from reference TRBV5-1 and TRBJ1-1, the complete variable domain is KAGVTQTPRYLIKTRGQQVTLSCSPISGHRSVSWYQQTPGQGLQFLFEYFSETQRNKGNFPGRFSGRQFSNSRSEMNVSTLELGDSALYLCASSLGVSLSDTEAFFGQGTRLTVV.

CDR3 DNA sequence: TGTGCCTGGAGTCTCGGGGGAGGTGGGGATGAGCAGTTCTTC. Translated: CAWSLGGGGDEQFF. The gene calls are TRBV30 and TRBJ2-1; D perhaps matches TRBD2 (6 bases). Germline loops: CDR1 GTSNPN, CDR2 SVGIG (reference sequence). The CDR3 loop spans 14 amino acids. V lost 2 bases to trimming and J lost 8 bases, with 16 bases between them.

The rearrangement joins TRBV18 to TRBJ2-5; D remains unclear. Germline V gene data show CDR1 as KGHSH and CDR2 as LQKENI. This CDR3 contains 12 residues. V was clipped by 3 bases and J by 4 bases, with 6 bases between them. The CDR3: CASSPFRETQYF. DNA for the CDR3: TGTGCCAGCTCACCTTTCAGAGAGACCCAGTACTTC.

This chain uses TRBV5-1 with TRBJ1-6; D not certain. The CDR3 is made up of 15 amino acids. Germline CDR1 SGHRS, CDR2 YFSETQ. V lost 4 bases to trimming and J lost 7 bases, with 15 bases between them. The CDR3 spells CASSLDRVQNSPLHF. The DNA for the CDR3 is TGCGCCAGCAGCCTGGACCGGGTCCAAAATTCACCCCTCCACTTT.

The chain links TRBV19 to TRBJ1-2; D not certain. The V gene lost 3 bases and the J gene lost 2 bases, with 10 bases spanning the gap. The CDR3 is 14 amino acids. Germline lookup yields CDR1 LNHDA and CDR2 SQIVND (reference sequence). The CDR3 DNA is TGTGCCAGTAGTATGGGAAAGGGAAACTATGGCTACACCTTC. Its protein is CASSMGKGNYGYTF.

The chain has TRBV5-3 and TRBJ2-4, with no clear D. TRBV5-3 is identified as an open reading frame with a role that is uncertain. The CDR3 runs 15 residues. V gave up 0 bases and J gave up 0 bases, with 7 bases separating them. The CDR3 coding sequence is TGTGCCAGAAGCTTGGTTGGGGTAGCCAAAAACATTCAGTACTTC. Its protein product is CARSLVGVAKNIQYF.

The chain carries TRBV2 and TRBJ2-3; TRBD1 agrees at 8 bases. Per the germline V gene, CDR1 is SNHLY and CDR2 is FYNNEI. The CDR3 contains 15 residues. With 5 bases clipped from V and 4 bases from J, the junction kept 8 bases outside the gene matches. The CDR3 protein is CASSRQGKRADTQYF. Written as DNA, the CDR3 is TGTGCCAGCAGTAGACAGGGGAAAAGGGCAGATACGCAGTATTTT.

This chain uses TRBV10-1 with TRBJ2-3; TRBD2 aligns across 7 bases. Per germline, CDR1 WNHNN and CDR2 SYGVQD (reference sequence). CDR3 length: 13 residues. Losses at the gene ends were 9 bases for V and 0 bases for J; bases not matched to a gene: 3. The CDR3 spells CASRGDSTDTQYF. The DNA of the CDR3 is TGCGCCAGTCGGGGGGATAGCACAGATACGCAGTATTTT.

This clone was found a few times. The gene calls are TRBV2 and TRBJ2-7, with no clear D. The CDR3 consists of 13 residues. The ends were cut back, 1 base at V and 0 bases at J, with 4 bases in the middle. Germline V gives CDR1 SNHLY, CDR2 FYNNEI. Written as DNA, the CDR3 is TGTGCCAGCAGTGAAGGGAGCTCCTACGAGCAGTACGTC. Its translation: CASSEGSSYEQYV.